This TCR beta chain was sequenced during a study of T cells in Graves' hyperthyroidism and ophthalmopathy. At the level of the study: Peripheral blood collection took place at initial diagnosis, before any treatment.

Amplification targeted TCR beta CDR3 regions from RNA transcripts. Primed by the HTBI set, a first-round RT-PCR was run on the TCR CDR3. TCRdb processed the multiplex PCR reads anew with MiXCR; each CDR3 protein has one entry. The table records around 250,000 distinct CDR3 sequences, 24% of them present only once. The CDR3 has 14 residues. Germline loops: CDR1 KGHSH, CDR2 LQKENI. V gave up 0 bases and J gave up 3 bases, with 9 bases separating them. The chain employs TRBV18 and TRBJ2-7; D is uncertain. The source material was blood. The origin of this receptor is a woman between 35 and 50 years old with Graves' ophthalmopathy. As DNA, the CDR3 is TGTGCCAGCTCACCACCGGCCAGGCTCTACGAGCAGTACTTC. It encodes CASSPPARLYEQYF.